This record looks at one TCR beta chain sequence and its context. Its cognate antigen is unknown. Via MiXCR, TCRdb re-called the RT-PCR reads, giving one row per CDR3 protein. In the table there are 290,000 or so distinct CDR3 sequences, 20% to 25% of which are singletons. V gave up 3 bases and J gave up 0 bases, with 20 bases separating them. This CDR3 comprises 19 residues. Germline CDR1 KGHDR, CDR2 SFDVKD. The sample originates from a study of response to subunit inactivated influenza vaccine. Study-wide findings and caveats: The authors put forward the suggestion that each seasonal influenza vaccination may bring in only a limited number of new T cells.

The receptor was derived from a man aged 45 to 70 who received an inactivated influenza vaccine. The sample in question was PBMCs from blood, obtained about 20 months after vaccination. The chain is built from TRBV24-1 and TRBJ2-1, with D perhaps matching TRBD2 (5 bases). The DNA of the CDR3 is TGTGCCACCAGTGATGAGGGATCAGCATTATTACGCTCCTACAATGAGCAGTTCTTC. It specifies CATSDEGSALLRSYNEQFF.